The clone carrying this T cell receptor (beta chain) was counted ten times or more. With around 450 ng total RNA as template and a constant-region primer, TCR beta cDNA was made. The TCR beta library was amplified through three nested multiplex PCR rounds in a modified ARM-PCR procedure. TRBV1-TRBV30 forward primers and a C-beta reverse primer were used in the first two PCR rounds, which each ran for approximately 11 cycles. MiXCR, run by TCRdb on the multiplex PCR reads, gives a single entry per CDR3 protein. The table shows approximately 300,000 distinct CDR3 sequences, with 55% to 65% occurring only once. The blood RNA (from unsorted whole blood) was obtained, and germline DNA was also extracted. The data belong to a study of tumor-infiltrating lymphocytes in primary liver carcinoma. Germline assignment: CDR1 MGHRA and CDR2 YSYEKL. The ends were cut back, 4 bases at V and 3 bases at J, with 13 bases in the middle. The CDR3 extends over 15 amino acids.

This TCR came from a man aged 40-55 years with primary liver carcinoma and hepatitis B virus infection. The chain links TRBV4-1 to TRBJ2-1; maybe TRBD1 (5 bases). The specimen sequenced was peripheral blood. The CDR3 region is CASSRLSQGYNEQFF. Here the CDR3 DNA reads TGCGCCAGCAGCCGGCTGTCCCAGGGCTACAATGAGCAGTTCTTC.